These 18 T cell receptor beta chains originate from one sample sequenced in a study of T cell responses to AZD1222 COVID-19 vaccine. Only in-frame clones appear in the TCRdb table, and some are missing; sequencing was by immunoSEQ multiplex PCR. Of about 270,000 clones in the sample, around 93% were seen once. The sequencing here drew on peripheral blood, taken 28 days after the second AZD1222 dose. These receptors came from an adult who received the AZD1222 COVID-19 vaccine.

The chain couples TRBV27 to TRBJ1-4; 8 nucleotides line up with TRBD1. Germline trimming cut 6 bases from V and 3 bases from J; bases unmatched to any gene: 6. CDR3 length: 15 amino acids. Looked up from germline, CDR1 is MNHEY and CDR2 is SMNVEV (reference sequence). The CDR3 loop is CASRSGGTPNEKLFF. The CDR3, as DNA: TGTGCCAGCAGGTCAGGGGGCACTCCTAATGAAAAACTGTTTTTT. Full variable domain (outside the CDR3, taken from reference TRBV27 and TRBJ1-4): EAQVTQNPRYLITVTGKKLTVTCSQNMNHEYMSWYRQDPGLGLRQIYYSMNVEVTDKGDVPEGYKVSRKEKRNFPLILESPSPNQTSLYFCASRSGGTPNEKLFFGSGTQLSVL.

The chain employs TRBV30 and TRBJ2-7; either TRBD1 or TRBD2 may fit D (5 bases each). CDR1 and CDR2 (germline): GTSNPN, SVGIG (reference sequence). The CDR3 totals 14 residues. Trimming removed 0 bases from V and 6 bases from J, with 15 bases in between. In DNA form, the CDR3 reads TGTGCCTGGAGTGTAAAGAGCGGAAGGGGCGAGCAGTACTTC. Translated, it gives CAWSVKSGRGEQYF.

The chain's CDR3 is CATRGGSGTASTDTQYF. The CDR3, as DNA: TGTGCCACCAGGGGGGGGAGTGGGACTGCGAGCACAGATACGCAGTATTTT. The chain employs TRBV27 and TRBJ2-3; perhaps D is TRBD1 or TRBD2 (7 bases each). This CDR3 spans 17 amino acids. The germline V and J ends were trimmed by 10 bases and 0 bases, with 23 bases remaining between them. Germline V gene data show CDR1 as MNHEY and CDR2 as SMNVEV (reference sequence).

The chain couples TRBV28 to TRBJ1-2; D remains ambiguous. Trimming took off 5 bases at V and 6 bases at J, with 16 bases between the two ends. The length of the CDR3 is 14 residues. Germline loops: CDR1 MDHEN, CDR2 SYDVKM. This chain's CDR3 is CASSPGPWVHGYTF. CDR3 nucleotide sequence: TGTGCCAGCAGTCCGGGCCCCTGGGTACATGGCTACACCTTC.

This clone was seen only a few times. This chain joins TRBV7-9 and TRBJ2-1; D is unresolved. The V and J ends lost 5 bases and 0 bases respectively, with 14 bases between them. The CDR3 totals 16 residues. From germline, CDR1 is SEHNR and CDR2 FQNEAQ (reference sequence). CDR3 nucleotides: TGTGCCAGCAGCCCCCGTACGGGTCACTCCTACAATGAGCAGTTCTTC. As protein: CASSPRTGHSYNEQFF.

This chain uses TRBV3-1 (or the pseudogene TRBV3-2) with TRBJ2-5; D gene unclear. V lost 4 bases, J lost 5 bases, and 5 bases lay in between. Germline loops: CDR1 LGHDT, CDR2 YNNKEL (reference sequence). The CDR3 is 11 residues long. CDR3 protein: CASSRLETQYF. The CDR3 DNA reads TGTGCCAGCAGCCGTTTGGAGACCCAGTACTTC.

V and J are TRBV15 and TRBJ1-2; the match to TRBD1 covers 7 bases. CDR3 size: 13 residues. Per germline, CDR1 LNHNV and CDR2 YYDKDF (reference sequence). With V trimmed by 5 bases and J by 8 bases, 8 bases remained unmatched. Written as DNA, the CDR3 is TGTGCCACCAGCGGAGGACAGGTTCGGGGCTACACCTTC. It codes for CATSGGQVRGYTF.

The rearrangement uses TRBV5-4 and TRBJ1-6, with TRBD1 as a possible D gene (5 bases). V dropped 5 bases and J dropped 8 bases, with 14 bases sitting between them. CDR1 is SGHNT and CDR2 is YYREEE in the germline V gene (reference sequence). This CDR3 region has 14 residues. CDR3 nucleotide sequence: TGTGCCAGCAGACCTCGGCAGGGCCATTCACCCCTCCACTTT. This encodes CASRPRQGHSPLHF. Full variable domain (remainder filled in from reference TRBV5-4 and TRBJ1-6): ETGVTQSPTHLIKTRGQQVTLRCSSQSGHNTVSWYQQALGQGPQFIFQYYREEENGRGNFPPRFSGLQFPNYSSELNVNALELDDSALYLCASRPRQGHSPLHFGNGTRLTVT.

The chain employs TRBV29-1 and TRBJ2-7; D is uncertain. CDR3 size: 11 residues. V was pared by 0 bases and J by 6 bases, with 6 bases between. Germline V gene sequence: CDR1 SQVTM, CDR2 ANQGSEA. The CDR3 DNA is TGCAGCGTTGAAGATCGACGCGAGCAGTACTTC. It yields the protein CSVEDRREQYF.

This chain connects TRBV18 to TRBJ2-1; D may match TRBD1 or TRBD2 (5 bases each). CDR3 length: 18 amino acids. V dropped 0 bases and J dropped 0 bases, with 15 bases sitting between them. The germline V gene encodes CDR1 KGHSH and CDR2 LQKENI. CDR3: CASSPPGFGGSSYNEQFF. Here the CDR3 DNA reads TGTGCCAGCTCACCACCGGGGTTTGGGGGAAGCTCCTACAATGAGCAGTTCTTC.

This chain connects TRBV5-1 to TRBJ1-1, with 7 nucleotides matching TRBD1. Trimming at V came to 4 bases and at J to 1 base, leaving 7 bases not matched to a gene. The CDR3 consists of 15 residues. The germline V gene has CDR1 SGHRS and CDR2 YFSETQ. CDR3 in amino acids: CASSPRRQGNTEAFF. The CDR3 bases are TGCGCCAGCAGCCCCCGCCGACAGGGGAACACTGAAGCTTTCTTT.

A single count supports this clone. The genes are TRBV28 and TRBJ1-3, with D perhaps matching TRBD1 (5 bases). Trimming pared 5 bases from V and 4 bases from J, leaving 18 bases between. The CDR3 is 16 residues long. Germline V gives CDR1 MDHEN, CDR2 SYDVKM. CDR3 sequence reads: CASSLGGVPWGNTIYF. In DNA form, the CDR3 reads TGTGCCAGCAGTCTAGGAGGGGTCCCTTGGGGAAACACCATATATTTT. The full variable domain, rest sourced from reference TRBV28 and TRBJ1-3, is DVKVTQSSRYLVKRTGEKVFLECVQDMDHENMFWYRQDPGLGLRLIYFSYDVKMKEKGDIPEGYSVSREKKERFSLILESASTNQTSMYLCASSLGGVPWGNTIYFGEGSWLTVV.

The J gene is TRBJ1-2, the V gene TRBV20-1, with 10 positions matching TRBD1. Germline loops: CDR1 DFQATT, CDR2 SNEGSKA (reference sequence). V was clipped by 3 bases and J by 7 bases; unmatched bases: 8. CDR3 length: 14 amino acids. The chain's CDR3 is CSASKGQGIGGYTF. CDR3 nucleotide sequence: TGCAGTGCTAGTAAGGGACAGGGGATCGGTGGCTACACCTTC.

The V gene is TRBV28, the J gene TRBJ1-2, with a possible D match to TRBD1 (5 bases). The V gene lost 3 bases and the J gene lost 0 bases, with 17 bases spanning the gap. This CDR3 has 17 amino acids. The V gene's germline CDR1 is MDHEN and CDR2 SYDVKM. CDR3 DNA: TGTGCCAGCAGTTTTACAGGCTTCGTCTTAGCTAACTATGGCTACACCTTC. It codes for CASSFTGFVLANYGYTF.

The rearrangement joins TRBV5-1 to TRBJ1-4; D call uncertain. Germline lookup yields CDR1 SGHRS and CDR2 YFSETQ. CDR3 length equals 13 residues. V was clipped by 7 bases and J by 8 bases, with 15 bases between them. The CDR3 sequence is CASAFGVREKLFF. CDR3 sequence (DNA): TGCGCCAGCGCTTTCGGGGTACGGGAAAAACTGTTTTTT.

The V and J genes are TRBV3-1 (or the pseudogene TRBV3-2) and TRBJ2-7; 9 bases agree with TRBD2. CDR3 size: 16 residues. CDR1 and CDR2 (germline): LGHDT, YNNKEL (reference sequence). V lost 1 base, J lost 2 bases, and 6 bases stayed unmatched. CDR3 DNA sequence: TGTGCCAGCAGCCAAGGGAGCGGGGGGTTTACCTACGAGCAGTACTTC. It codes for CASSQGSGGFTYEQYF.

The chain joins TRBV5-1 to TRBJ2-3, with unresolved D. Germline loops: CDR1 SGHRS, CDR2 YFSETQ. CDR3 length: 14 residues. Trimming took 0 bases from V and 6 from J, leaving 11 bases between them. Here the CDR3 DNA reads TGCGCCAGCAGCTTGGCCCCGACCCAGGATACGCAGTATTTT. Translating it yields CASSLAPTQDTQYF. Based on the CDR3 plus reference TRBV5-1 and TRBJ2-3, the full variable domain is KAGVTQTPRYLIKTRGQQVTLSCSPISGHRSVSWYQQTPGQGLQFLFEYFSETQRNKGNFPGRFSGRQFSNSRSEMNVSTLELGDSALYLCASSLAPTQDTQYFGPGTRLTVL.

The chain is built from TRBV28 and TRBJ2-7; D not certain. Germline loops: CDR1 MDHEN, CDR2 SYDVKM. V shed 2 bases and J shed 0 bases, with 2 bases lying between them. The CDR3 is 12 residues long. CDR3 in DNA: TGTGCCAGCAGTTTAAACTCCTACGAGCAGTACTTC. Protein sequence: CASSLNSYEQYF.